These 32 T cell receptor beta chains originate from one sample sequenced in a study of spatial heterogeneity in lung cancer. These TCRs' antigens remain unknown. Study results and limitations: Counts of expanded alpha and beta TCRs within tumors tracked the tumor nonsynonymous mutation count.

Specified time point: sample taken at primary tumor resection. TCRdb itself ran the 5' RACE reads through MiXCR, one entry per CDR3 protein. The sample yields about 3,000 distinct CDR3 sequences, over 6% seen once. Source: lung tumor tissue, taken at surgery. Receptors were obtained from a male donor with early-stage non-small cell lung cancer.

Within the sample, this clonotype is large (0.1 to 1%). V is TRBV12-3 or TRBV12-4 and J is TRBJ2-1; D call uncertain. Trimming shortened V by 4 bases and J by 4 bases, and 2 bases separated the two germline ends. CDR3 size: 11 residues. The CDR3 loop reads CASSSYNEQFF. CDR3 DNA sequence: TGTGCCAGCAGTTCTTACAATGAGCAGTTCTTC.

By sample fraction, this clonotype is medium-sized. The CDR3 loop is CASSLPGQGDYGYTF. The CDR3 DNA follows: TGTGCCAGCAGCTTGCCGGGACAGGGGGACTATGGCTACACCTTC. The chain employs TRBV5-6 and TRBJ1-2; the match to TRBD1 covers 11 bases. J lost 3 bases, V lost 1 base, and 2 bases had no gene match. CDR3 length: 15 residues. Per the germline V gene, CDR1 is SGHDT and CDR2 is YYEEEE.

This clonotype is deemed medium-sized. The chain uses TRBV5-6 and TRBJ2-5, with D perhaps given as TRBD1 or TRBD2 (5 bases each). V was trimmed by 4 bases and J by 2 bases, leaving 15 bases between them. The CDR3 is 15 residues long. CDR1 is SGHDT, CDR2 YYEEEE, per germline. This CDR3 is CASSPLGRSQETQYF. The CDR3 DNA reads as TGTGCCAGCAGCCCCCTGGGACGGTCACAAGAGACCCAGTACTTC.

By share, this clonotype counts as medium-sized. The chain employs TRBV4-2 and TRBJ1-2; D not certain. The CDR3 runs to 12 residues. With 0 bases removed from V and 8 bases from J, the gap between germline ends came to 7 bases. Germline CDR1 and CDR2: LGHNA and YNFKEQ. The CDR3 sequence: CASSQEGRGYTF. CDR3 nucleotides: TGTGCCAGCAGCCAAGAAGGAAGGGGCTACACCTTC.

This clonotype was detected many times. The junction shows a germline mismatch at one end, possibly a read error. This chain joins TRBV18 and TRBJ1-1, with D possibly matching TRBD1 (5 bases). Germline V gives CDR1 KGHSH, CDR2 LQKENI. The CDR3 loop spans 16 amino acids. CDR3 amino acids: CASSISQGPGNAEAFF. CDR3 nucleotides: TGTGCCAGCTCCATATCCCAGGGTCCGGGGAACGCTGAAGCTTTCTTT.

By sample fraction, this clonotype is medium-sized (0.01 to 0.1%). The chain combines TRBV5-1 with TRBJ1-5; perhaps TRBD1 as D (5 bases). Germline V lookup: CDR1 SGHRS, CDR2 YFSETQ. CDR3 length: 12 amino acids. V lost 7 bases and J 7 bases, leaving 12 bases between the germline ends. The DNA for the CDR3 is TGCGCCAGCGGAATAGGGGACCAGCCCCAGCATTTT. Translated, it gives CASGIGDQPQHF.

This chain links TRBV5-6 with TRBJ2-5, with 10 bases matching TRBD1. After removal of 4 bases from V and 5 bases from J, the junction contained 5 bases not matched to a gene. The CDR3 is made up of 14 amino acids. CDR1 and CDR2 (germline): SGHDT, YYEEEE. The CDR3 region is CASSLTGGEETQYF. DNA for the CDR3: TGTGCCAGCAGCCTGACAGGGGGCGAGGAGACCCAGTACTTC.

By frequency in the sample, this clonotype is medium-sized (0.01 to 0.1%). This chain connects TRBV28 to TRBJ2-1, with D possibly being TRBD1 or TRBD2 (5 bases each). From germline, CDR1 is MDHEN and CDR2 SYDVKM. V was trimmed by 7 bases and J by 7 bases, leaving 14 bases between them. The CDR3 runs 13 residues. The CDR3 sequence is CASKRDLSNEQFF. CDR3 bases: TGTGCCAGCAAAAGGGACCTGTCAAATGAGCAGTTCTTC.

This clonotype ranks as medium-sized. The chain uses TRBV6-5 and TRBJ1-2; D unresolved. The CDR3 is 13 residues long. CDR1 and CDR2 (germline): MNHEY, SVGAGI. With 0 bases removed from V and 6 bases from J, the gap between germline ends came to 8 bases. For the CDR3, the DNA is TGTGCCAGCAGTTACTCGGCAGCTCATGGCTACACCTTC. Translated, it gives CASSYSAAHGYTF.

This clonotype rates as medium-sized. J is TRBJ2-7 and V is TRBV28, with D perhaps matching TRBD1 (5 bases). The ends were cut back, 3 bases at V and 0 bases at J, with 9 bases in the middle. The CDR3 spans 14 residues. CDR1 MDHEN and CDR2 SYDVKM come from the germline V gene. CDR3 coding DNA: TGTGCCAGCAGTTTGCAGGGAAGCTCCTACGAGCAGTACTTC. Translated: CASSLQGSSYEQYF.

This clonotype is medium-sized (0.01 to 0.1%) within its sample. The rearrangement uses TRBV5-1 and TRBJ2-1; 8 positions match TRBD1. CDR3 size: 15 residues. Per the germline V gene, CDR1 is SGHRS and CDR2 is YFSETQ. J lost 4 bases, V lost 4 bases, and 7 bases had no gene match. CDR3 DNA: TGCGCCAGCAGCAAGGGACAGGCCATTTACAATGAGCAGTTCTTC. Translation gives CASSKGQAIYNEQFF.

This clonotype has a count of ten or more. The genes are TRBV20-1 and TRBJ1-1, with 8 bases matching TRBD1. This CDR3 is 12 amino acids long. The germline V gene encodes CDR1 DFQATT and CDR2 SNEGSKA (reference sequence). Germline trimming cut 0 bases from V and 9 bases from J; bases unmatched to any gene: 3. The CDR3 DNA sequence: TGCAGTGCTAGAGACAGGGGGCGCCAAGCTTTCTTT. Amino acids: CSARDRGRQAFF.

This clonotype came up many times. This chain links TRBV18 with TRBJ1-2; TRBD1 is a possible D gene (5 bases). V was shortened by 3 bases and J by 3 bases, with 8 bases between the two germline ends. The CDR3 is 13 residues long. In germline, CDR1 is KGHSH, CDR2 LQKENI. DNA of the CDR3: TGTGCCAGCTCACCGGGGCCAGACTATGGCTACACCTTC. Translated, it gives CASSPGPDYGYTF.

The genes are TRBV15 and TRBJ1-1, with unresolved D. V was shortened by 5 bases and J by 1 base, with 8 bases between the two germline ends. Per germline, CDR1 LNHNV and CDR2 YYDKDF (reference sequence). This CDR3 comprises 13 residues. CDR3 residues: CATSEWGNTEAFF. In DNA form, the CDR3 reads TGTGCCACCAGCGAGTGGGGGAACACTGAAGCTTTCTTT.

This clonotype is labeled medium-sized. The chain links TRBV12-3 or TRBV12-4 to TRBJ2-3; D may be TRBD1 (6 bases). Trimming shortened V by 3 bases and J by 5 bases, and 12 bases separated the two germline ends. The CDR3 is made up of 14 amino acids. CDR3: CASSFVEGEDTQYF. The CDR3 region has the DNA TGTGCCAGCAGTTTTGTCGAGGGGGAAGATACGCAGTATTTT.

This clonotype was recorded many times. V and J are TRBV19 and TRBJ2-5; a weak D match, TRBD1 (6 bases). The CDR3 consists of 13 residues. V shed 4 bases and J shed 5 bases, with 11 bases lying between them. CDR1 and CDR2 from the germline V gene are LNHDA and SQIVND (reference sequence). The chain's CDR3 is CASSTQGKETQYF. The CDR3, as DNA: TGTGCCAGTAGTACTCAGGGGAAGGAGACCCAGTACTTC.

By share of the sample, this clonotype is medium-sized. The chain is built from TRBV28 and TRBJ1-4, with D possibly being TRBD1 (5 bases). Trimming cost V 5 bases and J 6 bases, with 16 bases left between them. The CDR3 loop spans 15 amino acids. Germline loops: CDR1 MDHEN, CDR2 SYDVKM. The CDR3 coding sequence is TGTGCCAGCAGTCCCCAGTGGGGGAGGCATGAAAAACTGTTTTTT. Its protein is CASSPQWGRHEKLFF.

This clonotype is termed medium-sized. The chain couples TRBV20-1 to TRBJ2-3; 7 positions agree with TRBD1. Germline V gene sequence: CDR1 DFQATT, CDR2 SNEGSKA (reference sequence). Germline trimming cut 5 bases from V and 0 bases from J; bases unmatched to any gene: 8. The CDR3 extends over 15 amino acids. The CDR3 DNA reads as TGCAGTGCTCTGACACTGACAGGGAGCACAGATACGCAGTATTTT. This gives the protein CSALTLTGSTDTQYF.

In its sample, this clonotype is large. The chain recombines TRBV27 with TRBJ1-1; D ambiguous. V was pared by 4 bases and J by 1 base, with 13 bases between. The germline V gene has CDR1 MNHEY and CDR2 SMNVEV (reference sequence). The CDR3 covers 15 residues. The CDR3, as DNA: TGTGCCAGCAGTTCCCGTAGAGGCGGGAACACTGAAGCTTTCTTT. As protein: CASSSRRGGNTEAFF.

This clonotype is labeled medium-sized. The rearrangement links TRBV6-5 to TRBJ2-1, with 8 bases identical to TRBD1. The J segment lost 0 bases and the V segment lost 5 bases, leaving 3 bases of the junction unmatched. CDR1 is MNHEY and CDR2 is SVGAGI in the germline V gene. The CDR3 sequence is 15 residues long. CDR3 amino acids: CASSLTGGSYNEQFF. The CDR3 coding sequence is TGTGCCAGCAGTCTAACAGGGGGCTCCTACAATGAGCAGTTCTTC.

By its share, this clonotype is medium-sized. The V and J genes are TRBV10-3 and TRBJ2-3; D might be TRBD1 (6 bases). CDR1 is ENHRY and CDR2 is SYGVKD in the germline V gene. This CDR3 is 14 amino acids long. Trimming left V 3 bases short and J 3 bases short, with 10 bases between. In DNA form, the CDR3 reads TGTGCCATCAGTGATCACAGGGAAACAGATACGCAGTATTTT. Translated: CAISDHRETDTQYF.

Judged by abundance, this clonotype is medium-sized. The chain employs TRBV20-1 and TRBJ2-3, with 10 nucleotides matching TRBD2. The CDR3 contains 12 residues. Germline CDR1 reads DFQATT; CDR2 reads SNEGSKA (reference sequence). The CDR3: CRAAGGPDTQYF. CDR3 in DNA: TGCAGAGCAGCGGGAGGGCCAGATACGCAGTATTTT.

This clonotype qualifies as medium-sized. The chain is built from TRBV7-2 and TRBJ2-5; 7 nucleotides match TRBD1. Germline values: CDR1 SGHTA, CDR2 FQGNSA. CDR3 length: 15 residues. J was trimmed by 5 bases and V by 0 bases; bases with no gene match: 6. In DNA form, the CDR3 reads TGTGCCAGCAGCTTAGCAGGGGGCATCTGGGAGACCCAGTACTTC. Its protein is CASSLAGGIWETQYF.

The CDR3 DNA reads as TGTGCCAGCAGCCCACGACAGGGGGCTTTCGGAGAGACCCAGTACTTC. Protein product: CASSPRQGAFGETQYF. This rearrangement joins TRBV11-1 to TRBJ2-5; TRBD1 aligns across 10 bases. The trim removed 5 bases at V and 4 bases at J, leaving 10 bases unmatched. Per the germline V gene, CDR1 is SGHAT and CDR2 is FQDESV (reference sequence). This CDR3 region has 16 residues.

This clonotype is labeled as large (0.1 to 1%). The gene calls are TRBV20-1 and TRBJ2-1, with a possible D match to TRBD1 (5 bases). Germline V gives CDR1 DFQATT, CDR2 SNEGSKA (reference sequence). V gave up 2 bases and J gave up 6 bases, with 14 bases separating them. This CDR3 region has 14 residues. The chain's CDR3 is CSARPPAQGNEQFF. Here the CDR3 DNA reads TGCAGTGCTAGACCTCCGGCCCAGGGCAATGAGCAGTTCTTC.

In its sample, this clonotype ranks as medium-sized (0.01 to 0.1%). The chain joins TRBV28 to TRBJ1-2, with D possibly being TRBD1 (5 bases). The CDR3 loop spans 14 amino acids. Per the germline V gene, CDR1 is MDHEN and CDR2 is SYDVKM. V shed 7 bases and J shed 0 bases, with 12 bases lying between them. The CDR3 loop is CASKQGTANYGYTF. The DNA of the CDR3 is TGTGCCAGCAAGCAGGGAACGGCTAACTATGGCTACACCTTC.

This clonotype counts as medium-sized. V usage is TRBV29-1 and J usage is TRBJ2-7; 10 nucleotides agree with TRBD2. Trimming cost V 4 bases and J 3 bases; bases outside gene matches: 3. The germline V gene encodes CDR1 SQVTM and CDR2 ANQGSEA. The CDR3 covers 13 residues. The CDR3 protein is CSVVAGGRYEQYF. In DNA, the CDR3 is TGCAGCGTTGTAGCGGGGGGTCGCTACGAGCAGTACTTC.

This clonotype is deemed medium-sized (0.01 to 0.1%). The rearrangement links TRBV7-2 to TRBJ1-6; D might be TRBD1 (6 bases). V dropped 4 bases and J dropped 7 bases, with 11 bases sitting between them. Germline V lookup: CDR1 SGHTA, CDR2 FQGNSA. CDR3 length equals 14 residues. The chain's CDR3 is CASSSQTGNSPLHF. For the CDR3, the DNA is TGTGCCAGCAGCTCACAAACAGGGAATTCACCCCTCCACTTT.

This clonotype qualifies as medium-sized (0.01 to 0.1%). The rearrangement joins TRBV12-3 or TRBV12-4 to TRBJ1-5, with D possibly TRBD1 on 5 matching bases. Trimming removed 8 bases at V and 5 bases at J, with 28 bases between. This CDR3 is 18 amino acids long. In DNA, the CDR3 is TGTGCCAGCTCCTTCTCCTCCCGTGGGGGGAATATCGATCAGCCCCAGCATTTT. Its translation is CASSFSSRGGNIDQPQHF.

This clonotype counts as medium-sized (0.01 to 0.1%). The rearrangement links TRBV20-1 to TRBJ2-5; possibly TRBD1 for D (6 bases). The V gene's germline CDR1 is DFQATT and CDR2 SNEGSKA (reference sequence). The CDR3 has 14 residues. V was shortened by 5 bases and J by 1 base, with 14 bases between the two germline ends. The CDR3 here is CSAWDTNIQETQYF. In DNA form, the CDR3 reads TGCAGTGCTTGGGACACCAATATCCAAGAGACCCAGTACTTC.

This clonotype ranks as medium-sized. The chain joins TRBV7-2 to TRBJ2-3; 10 nucleotides align to TRBD1. The CDR3 extends over 15 amino acids. Germline CDR1 and CDR2: SGHTA and FQGNSA. The junction had 7 bases not matched to a gene; V was cut back by 5 bases and J by 5 bases. The CDR3 DNA is TGTGCCAGCAGCCTTGGGACAGGGGAGGAAGATACGCAGTATTTT. It specifies CASSLGTGEEDTQYF.

There are a few counts of this clonotype. This chain joins TRBV5-1 and TRBJ1-1; 8 nucleotides line up with TRBD1. There are 15 residues in the CDR3. After removal of 5 bases from V and 1 base from J, the junction contained 7 bases not matched to a gene. In germline, CDR1 is SGHRS, CDR2 YFSETQ. The CDR3 reads CASRPPGTGNTEAFF. CDR3 DNA sequence: TGCGCCAGCAGGCCTCCCGGGACAGGGAACACTGAAGCTTTCTTT.